One TCR beta chain is described in this entry. Its specificity is unknown. Mismatch with germline at one junction end may stem from a read error. The CDR3 extends over 17 amino acids. Germline V gives CDR1 SGHTA, CDR2 FQGTGA. This record belongs to a study of OX40 agonist ivuxolimab in advanced cancers. Produced via immunoSEQ multiplex PCR; TCRdb's table is partial and in-frame only. The sample yields about 53,000 clones, 85% to 90% seen once. Study conclusions and caveats: CD4+ and CD8+ T cells in blood underwent clonal expansion by week 6 at 0.1 to 3.0 mg/kg.

The clonotype originates from an adult with an advanced solid tumor such as melanoma, head and neck, liver or kidney cancer. The sample here was CD4+ or CD8+ T cells sorted from blood, taken in a trial of the OX40 agonist ivuxolimab. The V and J genes are TRBV7-3 and TRBJ2-1; tentatively, D is TRBD1 or TRBD2 (5 bases each). The CDR3 DNA follows: TGTGCCAGCAGCCTAACAACCGGGACCTCACCTTACAATGAGCAGTTCTTC. This sequence encodes CASSLTTGTSPYNEQFF.